This T cell receptor beta chain appears in the sequencing data of a study of shared clonotypes between healthy human individuals. Method: immunoSEQ multiplex PCR; TCRdb's copy keeps in-frame clones and lacks some. The data contain some 2 million clones, roughly 94% of them seen just once; the ten biggest clones take up about 0.13%. The specimen was naive CD4+ T cells sorted from blood. This sample's subset: CD45RA+ positively selected. The clonotype originates from a man between 18 and 29 years old in good health.

The CDR3 here is CASSEARKGANEKLFF. The CDR3 nucleotides are TGTGCCAGCAGTGAAGCGCGTAAGGGGGCTAATGAAAAACTGTTTTTT. V usage is TRBV2 and J usage is TRBJ1-4; D perhaps matches TRBD1 (6 bases). V dropped 0 bases and J dropped 3 bases, with 11 bases sitting between them. The length of the CDR3 is 16 residues. Germline CDR1 is SNHLY and CDR2 is FYNNEI. The full variable domain, completed using reference TRBV2 and TRBJ1-4, is EPEVTQTPSHQVTQMGQEVILRCVPISNHLYFYWYRQILGQKVEFLVSFYNNEISEKSEIFDDQFSVERPDGSNFTLKIRSTKLEDSAMYFCASSEARKGANEKLFFGSGTQLSVL.